These 15 T cell receptor beta chains originate from one sample sequenced in a study of immune cell composition in non-small cell lung cancer. The table came from immunoSEQ multiplex PCR; TCRdb's copy has only in-frame clones and leaves some out. This sample has approximately 14,000 clones, with approximately 70% found just once. Sequencing was performed on lung tumor tissue. Receptors originate from a human donor with non-small cell lung cancer.

The chain couples TRBV2 to TRBJ2-6; D tentatively reads TRBD1 or TRBD2 (7 bases each). The CDR3 sequence is 15 residues long. Between the trimmed V and J ends, which lost 10 bases and 3 bases, there was a span of 16 bases. Germline V gene sequence: CDR1 SNHLY, CDR2 FYNNEI. As DNA, the CDR3 is TGTGCCACCAGGGAGGGGGCTGGTGGGGCCAACGTCCTGACTTTC. Its translation: CATREGAGGANVLTF.

The rearrangement links TRBV19 to TRBJ1-5; perhaps TRBD1 as D (6 bases). CDR1 and CDR2 (germline): LNHDA, SQIVND (reference sequence). This CDR3 spans 16 amino acids. Trimming took 4 bases from V and 0 from J, leaving 13 bases between them. CDR3 sequence: CASSNTGIYSNQPQHF. The CDR3 bases are TGTGCCAGTAGTAACACAGGGATTTATAGCAATCAGCCCCAGCATTTT.

The J gene is TRBJ1-1, the V gene TRBV20-1; D remains unclear. Germline CDR1 DFQATT, CDR2 SNEGSKA (reference sequence). The CDR3 runs 11 residues. V gave up 0 bases and J gave up 11 bases, with 10 bases separating them. The CDR3 DNA reads as TGCAGTGCTAGAGATCGACTAGTGGCTTTCTTT. It is translated as CSARDRLVAFF.

As DNA, the CDR3 is TGTGCCAGCAGCAGGGACGGGGGGCAGCCCCAGCATTTT. It encodes CASSRDGGQPQHF. This chain joins TRBV7-2 and TRBJ1-5; TRBD1 is a possible D gene (5 bases). Per germline, CDR1 SGHTA and CDR2 FQGNSA. CDR3 length: 13 amino acids. Trimming removed 5 bases from V and 7 bases from J, with 12 bases in between.

The chain uses TRBV27 and TRBJ2-5, with 15 bases aligning to TRBD2. Germline V CDR1 and CDR2: MNHEY, SMNVEV (reference sequence). J gave up 2 bases and V 6 bases, and 4 bases lay outside the gene matches. The CDR3 is 16 residues long. CDR3 sequence reads: CASSLGLAGGQETQYF. The CDR3 DNA sequence: TGTGCCAGCAGCCTAGGACTAGCGGGGGGGCAAGAGACCCAGTACTTC.

The V call is TRBV7-9, the J call TRBJ2-2; possible D gene TRBD2, 5 bases. The CDR3 has 16 residues. The germline V gene encodes CDR1 SEHNR and CDR2 FQNEAQ (reference sequence). With 4 bases removed from V and 4 bases from J, the gap between germline ends came to 16 bases. In DNA form, the CDR3 reads TGTGCCAGCAGCTGGCTCCTAAGCGGACCCACCGGGGAGCTGTTTTTT. Its protein is CASSWLLSGPTGELFF.

CDR3 sequence (DNA): TGTGCCAGCACCCGGGACAGGGAACAGTTCTTC. Its translation: CASTRDREQFF. This rearrangement joins TRBV6-5 to TRBJ2-1; 9 positions agree with TRBD1. The CDR3 loop spans 11 amino acids. Losses at the gene ends were 7 bases for V and 13 bases for J; bases not matched to a gene: 5. Germline V gene lookup returns CDR1 MNHEY and CDR2 SVGAGI.

This clone was counted between two and nine times. The gene calls are TRBV7-9 and TRBJ1-1; D might be TRBD1 (5 bases). V shed 4 bases and J shed 5 bases, with 11 bases lying between them. Germline loops: CDR1 SEHNR, CDR2 FQNEAQ (reference sequence). This CDR3 contains 13 residues. The CDR3 bases are TGTGCCAGCAGCTCGCAGGGAACGACTGAAGCTTTCTTT. It is translated as CASSSQGTTEAFF.

This clone is termed medium-sized. This chain links TRBV27 with TRBJ1-5, with D uncertain. The V end was cut by 5 bases, the J end by 5 bases, with 10 bases between. The CDR3 totals 13 residues. The germline gives CDR1 MNHEY, CDR2 SMNVEV (reference sequence). The CDR3 is CASSQREYQPQHF. The CDR3 DNA reads as TGTGCCAGCAGTCAACGGGAGTATCAGCCCCAGCATTTT.

The chain is built from TRBV5-1 and TRBJ2-5; perhaps TRBD1 as D (6 bases). The germline CDR1 and CDR2 sequences are SGHRS and YFSETQ. This CDR3 has 15 residues. Between the trimmed V and J ends, which lost 4 bases and 0 bases, there was a span of 13 bases. CDR3 in amino acids: CASSPGDRYQETQYF. CDR3 DNA: TGCGCCAGCAGCCCAGGGGATCGGTACCAAGAGACCCAGTACTTC.

The chain employs TRBV2 and TRBJ2-1; TRBD2 agrees at 8 bases. The CDR3 length is 15 residues. In germline, CDR1 is SNHLY, CDR2 FYNNEI. With V trimmed by 6 bases and J by 4 bases, 8 bases remained unmatched. The CDR3 is CASRPGRGVYNEQFF. In DNA form, the CDR3 reads TGTGCCAGCAGGCCAGGGCGGGGGGTTTACAATGAGCAGTTCTTC.

CDR3 sequence: CASGQGGGNTIYF. The CDR3 DNA reads TGTGCCAGCGGACAGGGCGGAGGAAACACCATATATTTT. This chain joins TRBV25-1 and TRBJ1-3; 8 positions agree with TRBD1. Germline V gives CDR1 MGHDK, CDR2 SYGVNS. The CDR3 has 13 residues. Trimming took 8 bases from V and 4 from J; bases not matched to a gene: 4.

The chain uses TRBV7-2 and TRBJ1-2; a weak D match, TRBD1 (6 bases). This CDR3 contains 14 residues. From germline, CDR1 is SGHTA and CDR2 FQGNSA. V lost 5 bases and J lost 2, with 12 bases in between. This chain's CDR3 is CASSRGAENYGYTF. CDR3 sequence (DNA): TGTGCCAGCAGCCGGGGGGCGGAAAACTATGGCTACACCTTC.

CDR3 bases: TGTGCCAGCAGTTTGTCTCAAACTATGGGCGAGCAGTACTTC. This translates into CASSLSQTMGEQYF. The J gene is TRBJ2-7, the V gene TRBV27; D gene unclear. Deletions cut 3 bases from V and 6 bases from J, with 15 bases between. The CDR3 spans 14 residues. Germline assignment: CDR1 MNHEY and CDR2 SMNVEV (reference sequence).

The chain combines TRBV19 with TRBJ2-7; 9 bases map to TRBD1. J was trimmed by 2 bases and V by 8 bases; bases with no gene match: 7. Germline V gives CDR1 LNHDA, CDR2 SQIVND (reference sequence). This CDR3 region has 14 residues. The CDR3 spells CASDRDRVTYEQYF. The CDR3, as DNA: TGTGCCAGTGACCGGGACAGGGTAACCTACGAGCAGTACTTC.